This TCR beta chain was profiled in a study of blood T cells in healthy people across ages. The CDR3 covers 14 residues. Looked up from germline, CDR1 is DFQATT and CDR2 is SNEGSKA (reference sequence). The ends were cut back, 6 bases at V and 1 base at J, with 14 bases in the middle. With a J-beta primer mix and a sample-barcoded 5' primer, a second PCR ran about 7 to 12 cycles. TCRdb re-derived calls from the 5' RACE reads in MiXCR, one entry per CDR3 protein. The sample consists of roughly 2 million distinct CDR3 sequences, roughly 50% of them appearing once. Input material: blood. This chain connects TRBV20-1 to TRBJ2-3; D is unresolved. The source of this sequence is a woman between 40 and 55 years old in good health. Here the CDR3 reads CSAPDRWGTDTQYF. DNA of the CDR3: TGCAGTGCCCCGGACCGCTGGGGCACAGATACGCAGTATTTT.